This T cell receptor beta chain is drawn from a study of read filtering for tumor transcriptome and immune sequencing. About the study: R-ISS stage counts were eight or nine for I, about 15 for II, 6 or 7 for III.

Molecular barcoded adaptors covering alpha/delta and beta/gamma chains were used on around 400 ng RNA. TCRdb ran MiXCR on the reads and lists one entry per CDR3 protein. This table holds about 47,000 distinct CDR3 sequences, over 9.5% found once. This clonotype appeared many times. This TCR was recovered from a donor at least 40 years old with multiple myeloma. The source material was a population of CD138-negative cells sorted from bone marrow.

The CDR3 sequence: CASRRGQTSSYNEQFF. The CDR3 DNA sequence: TGTGCCAGCAGACGGGGACAGACATCATCCTACAATGAGCAGTTCTTC. This chain connects TRBV5-6 to TRBJ2-1, with 7 bases lining up with TRBD1. The CDR3 loop spans 16 amino acids. Germline V CDR1 and CDR2: SGHDT, YYEEEE. Trimming took 5 bases from V and 1 from J; bases not matched to a gene: 9.